This T cell receptor beta chain was sequenced for a study of liver allograft versus peripheral blood T cells. The overall study: Blood and transplanted-liver T cell receptor repertoires from recipients were compared.

The V and J ends lost 2 bases and 0 bases respectively, with 8 bases between them. From germline, CDR1 is MNHEY and CDR2 SVGEGT. There are 15 residues in the CDR3. This clonotype has at least ten counts. In TCRdb, the reads were re-called with MiXCR into one record per CDR3 protein. The repertoire has roughly 15,000 distinct CDR3 sequences, 20% to 25% of them found once; the top ten carry less than 6%. This TCR was sampled from a human patient who had a liver transplant. Certain T cells may be donor cells from the graft. This rearrangement joins TRBV6-2 or TRBV6-3 to TRBJ1-5, with no clear D. Here the CDR3 DNA reads TGTGCCAGCAGTTACCGGATAAATAGCAATCAGCCCCAGCATTTT. Translated, it gives CASSYRINSNQPQHF.